This T cell receptor (beta chain) is from a study of cytotoxic CD8 clonotypes in ibrutinib-treated CLL. Study overall: Responses: roughly 25 partial, 2 complete; after median approximately six years, roughly 15 stayed remitted, about twelve progressed.

For this clone: No antigen is known for it.

Investigators sought sequencing depths of between 1 in 200,000 and 1 in 1 million T cells. Assay used: immunoSEQ multiplex PCR; TCRdb lists only in-frame clones, some missing. The sample yields some 150,000 clones, 70% to 80% seen once. The germline gives CDR1 PRHDT, CDR2 FYEKMQ (reference sequence). The CDR3 extends over 14 amino acids. Notes on the study in general: Against age-matched healthy donors, baseline clonality ran higher and tracked circulating CD8+ T-cell counts. At progression, clonality fell back toward baseline after rising at ibrutinib response.

The sequences come from PBMCs, collected after 12 months of ibrutinib treatment. J is TRBJ2-6 and V is TRBV13; D might be TRBD1 (6 bases). The source of this sequence is a human donor with chronic lymphocytic leukemia. The CDR3 sequence is CAVGAPSGANVLTF. CDR3 bases: TGTGCTGTGGGGGCGCCGTCTGGGGCCAACGTCCTGACTTTC.